The 9 T cell receptor beta chains in this list originate from one sample, sequenced in a study of blood T cell repertoires in COVID-19. Here immunoSEQ multiplex PCR was the method, and the copy in TCRdb shows in-frame clones only, minus some. The data contain a few hundred thousand clones, under 90% of them singletons. The sample comprised peripheral blood. The receptor set was obtained from a man aged 50-59 years with acute or convalescent COVID-19.

This clone was seen a single time. The V gene is TRBV12-3 or TRBV12-4, the J gene TRBJ1-1; D is uncertain. The CDR3 sequence is 12 residues long. Trimming took 3 bases from V and 0 from J, leaving 2 bases between them. CDR3 region: CASSFVNTEAFF. The CDR3 DNA follows: TGTGCCAGCAGTTTCGTGAACACTGAAGCTTTCTTT.

This chain links TRBV18 with TRBJ1-4; D gene uncertain. The V end was cut by 5 bases, the J end by 3 bases, with 7 bases between. Germline V gene lookup returns CDR1 KGHSH and CDR2 LQKENI. The CDR3 loop spans 13 amino acids. The CDR3 loop is CASSSDSNEKLFF. CDR3 nucleotide sequence: TGTGCCAGCTCATCAGATTCTAATGAAAAACTGTTTTTT.

This clone was recorded only once. V gene TRBV9 combines with J gene TRBJ1-2; perhaps TRBD1 as D (5 bases). CDR1 SGDLS and CDR2 YYNGEE come from the germline V gene. V lost 1 base to trimming and J lost 0 bases, with 19 bases between them. The CDR3 is 18 residues long. The CDR3 nucleotides read TGTGCCAGCAGCGTATCGGGTTCCAGGGCCGGACCTAACTATGGCTACACCTTC. This sequence encodes CASSVSGSRAGPNYGYTF.

This sequence joins TRBV6-5 and TRBJ2-4; D remains unclear. Trimming removed 6 bases at V and 0 bases at J, with 9 bases between. Germline V CDR1 and CDR2: MNHEY, SVGAGI. CDR3 size: 14 residues. CDR3 loop: CASSVTLAKNIQYF. The CDR3 bases are TGTGCCAGCAGCGTAACATTAGCCAAAAACATTCAGTACTTC.

The V and J genes are TRBV7-2 and TRBJ1-1; TRBD1 is a possible D gene (6 bases). The CDR3 is 12 residues long. Germline loops: CDR1 SGHTA, CDR2 FQGNSA. With 5 bases removed from V and 5 bases from J, the gap between germline ends came to 9 bases. The DNA for the CDR3 is TGTGCCAGCAGCCCCGACAGGACTGAAGCTTTCTTT. Translation: CASSPDRTEAFF. The full variable domain, rest sourced from reference TRBV7-2 and TRBJ1-1, is GAGVSQSPSNKVTEKGKDVELRCDPISGHTALYWYRQSLGQGLEFLIYFQGNSAPDKSGLPSDRFSAERTGGSVSTLTIQRTQQEDSAVYLCASSPDRTEAFFGQGTRLTVV.

Only one count was recorded for this clone. The chain uses TRBV11-2 and TRBJ2-6, with TRBD1 matching 7 bases. This CDR3 contains 17 residues. V shed 6 bases, J shed 0 bases, and the junction held 8 bases outside the gene matches. Germline CDR1 and CDR2: SGHAT and FQNNGV. The CDR3 spells CASSLPGQLSGANVLTF. The CDR3 DNA reads as TGTGCCAGCAGTTTGCCGGGACAGCTCTCTGGGGCCAACGTCCTGACTTTC.

Concerning this clone: The sample carries other DNA sequences with the same CDR3. V and J are TRBV5-1 and TRBJ1-5; D gene uncertain. The CDR3 has 15 amino acids. The V and J ends lost 0 bases and 0 bases respectively, with 7 bases between them. The germline V gene encodes CDR1 SGHRS and CDR2 YFSETQ. CDR3 protein: CASSLAGNSNQPQHF. As DNA, the CDR3 is TGCGCCAGCAGCTTGGCGGGGAATAGCAATCAGCCCCAGCATTTT.

The J gene is TRBJ1-3, the V gene TRBV15; TRBD1 is a possible D gene (6 bases). The CDR3 runs to 11 residues. Germline V CDR1 and CDR2: LNHNV, YYDKDF (reference sequence). Between the trimmed V and J ends, which lost 9 bases and 8 bases, there was a span of 11 bases. In nucleotides, the CDR3 is TGTGCCACAGCCAGGGGCGACACCATATATTTT. Amino acids: CATARGDTIYF. Looking up the rest from reference TRBV15 and TRBJ1-3 gives the full variable domain: DAMVIQNPRYQVTQFGKPVTLSCSQTLNHNVMYWYQQKSSQAPKLLFHYYDKDFNNEADTPDNFQSRRPNTSFCFLDIRSPGLGDTAMYLCATARGDTIYFGEGSWLTVV.

The CDR3 reads CASSRPVGTGELFF. CDR3 nucleotides: TGTGCCAGCAGTCGTCCGGTCGGGACCGGGGAGCTGTTTTTT. The chain combines TRBV2 with TRBJ2-2; D uncertain. V lost 5 bases, J lost 5 bases, and 12 bases lay in between. From germline, CDR1 is SNHLY and CDR2 FYNNEI. This CDR3 region has 14 residues.